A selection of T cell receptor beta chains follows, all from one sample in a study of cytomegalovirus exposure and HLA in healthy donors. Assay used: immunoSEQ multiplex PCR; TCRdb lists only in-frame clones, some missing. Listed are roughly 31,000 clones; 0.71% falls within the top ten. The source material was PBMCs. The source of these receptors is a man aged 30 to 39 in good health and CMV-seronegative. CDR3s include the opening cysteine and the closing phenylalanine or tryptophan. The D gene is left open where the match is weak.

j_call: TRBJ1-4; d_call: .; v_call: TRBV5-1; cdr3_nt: TGCGCCAGCAGCTTGACAGGGCGGACTGAAAAACTGTTTTTT; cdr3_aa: CASSLTGRTEKLFF
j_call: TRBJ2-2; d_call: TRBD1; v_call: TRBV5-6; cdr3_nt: TGTGCCAGCAGCTTGGTGGACAGGGCCGCCGGGGAGCTGTTTTTT; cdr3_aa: CASSLVDRAAGELFF
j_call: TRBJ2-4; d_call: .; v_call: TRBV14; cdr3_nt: TGTGCCAGCAGCCGCTTGGCGGGGACTGGCAACATTCAGTACTTC; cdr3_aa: CASSRLAGTGNIQYF
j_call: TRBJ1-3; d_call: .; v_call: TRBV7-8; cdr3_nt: TGTGCCAGCAGCTTACCAGGGAGGAGGTCTGGAAACACCATATATTTT; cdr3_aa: CASSLPGRRSGNTIYF
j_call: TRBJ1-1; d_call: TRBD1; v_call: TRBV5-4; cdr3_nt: TGTGCCAGCGGGGGACAGGGGCTGAACACTGAAGCTTTCTTT; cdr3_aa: CASGGQGLNTEAFF
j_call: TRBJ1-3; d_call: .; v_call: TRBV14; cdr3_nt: TGTGCCAGCAGCCATACTGGAAACACCATATATTTT; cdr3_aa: CASSHTGNTIYF
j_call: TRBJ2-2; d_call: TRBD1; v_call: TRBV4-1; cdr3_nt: TGCGCCAGCAGCCGGGGGCGGGACAGGGACTACACCGGGGAGCTGTTTTTT; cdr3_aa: CASSRGRDRDYTGELFF
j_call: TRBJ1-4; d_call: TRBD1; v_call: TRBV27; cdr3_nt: TGTGCCAGCAGTACGCAACGACAGGGCCCACATGAAAAACTGTTTTTT; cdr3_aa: CASSTQRQGPHEKLFF
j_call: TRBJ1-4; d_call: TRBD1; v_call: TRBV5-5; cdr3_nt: TGTGCCAGCAGCTTCACAGGGGGGGATGAAAAACTGTTTTTT; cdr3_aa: CASSFTGGDEKLFF
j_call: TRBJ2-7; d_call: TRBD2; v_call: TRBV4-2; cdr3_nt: TGTGCCAGCAGCCAAGATGTGGGGGAGGGAGCGTACGAGCAGTACTTC; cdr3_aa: CASSQDVGEGAYEQYF
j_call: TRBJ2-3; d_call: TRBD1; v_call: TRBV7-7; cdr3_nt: TGTGCTAGCAGCCAGGGACAGACCGTCACAGATACGCAGTATTTT; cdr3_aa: CASSQGQTVTDTQYF
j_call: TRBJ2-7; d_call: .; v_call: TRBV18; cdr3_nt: TGTGCCAGCTCACCACTTAACAGTCCCTACGAGCAGTACTTC; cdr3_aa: CASSPLNSPYEQYF
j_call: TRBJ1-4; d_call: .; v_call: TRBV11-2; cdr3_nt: TGTGCCAGCAGCTTAGATATCGGATTTCCCGGGGAAAAACTGTTTTTT; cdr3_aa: CASSLDIGFPGEKLFF
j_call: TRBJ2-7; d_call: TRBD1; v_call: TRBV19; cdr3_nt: TGTGCCAGTAGTACCCGGGACAGGGTTCCGGAGCAGTACTTC; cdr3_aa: CASSTRDRVPEQYF
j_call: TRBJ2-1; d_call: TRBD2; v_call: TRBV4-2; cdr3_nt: TGTGCCAGCAGCCAAGTCCTAGCGGGAGGGATCAATGAGCAGTTCTTC; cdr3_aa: CASSQVLAGGINEQFF
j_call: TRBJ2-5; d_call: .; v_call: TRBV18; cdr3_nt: TGTGCCAGCTCCGATCGGGTCCAAGAGACCCAGTACTTC; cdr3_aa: CASSDRVQETQYF
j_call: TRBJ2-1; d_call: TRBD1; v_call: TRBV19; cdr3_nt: TGTGCCAGTACCGCCGGGACAGGGGATGAGCAGTTCTTC; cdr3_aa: CASTAGTGDEQFF
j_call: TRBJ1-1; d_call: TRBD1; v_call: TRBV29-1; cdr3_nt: TGCAGCACGAGACAGGGTGACACTGAAGCTTTCTTT; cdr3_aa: CSTRQGDTEAFF
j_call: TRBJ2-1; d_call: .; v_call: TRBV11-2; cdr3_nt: TGTGCCAGCAGCTTCAGGGGATCTTTCAATGAGCAGTTCTTC; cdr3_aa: CASSFRGSFNEQFF
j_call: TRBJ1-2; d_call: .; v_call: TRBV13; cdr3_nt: TGTGCCAGCAGCTTAACGCGTGCCTATGGCTACACCTTC; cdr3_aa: CASSLTRAYGYTF
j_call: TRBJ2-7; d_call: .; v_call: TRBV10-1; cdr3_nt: TGCGCCAGCAGTGAATCCAGGGTTAATCGTAACTACGAGCAGTACTTC; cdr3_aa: CASSESRVNRNYEQYF
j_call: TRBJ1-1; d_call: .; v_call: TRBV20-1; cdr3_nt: TGCAGTGCTAGAGTGAGGGCTGAAGCTTTCTTT; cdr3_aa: CSARVRAEAFF
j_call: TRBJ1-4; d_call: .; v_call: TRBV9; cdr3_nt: TGTGCCAGCAGCGGCCTCGCGGGACCTGGTGAAAAACTGTTTTTT; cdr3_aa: CASSGLAGPGEKLFF
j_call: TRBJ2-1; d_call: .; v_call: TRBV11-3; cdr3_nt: TGTGCCAGCAGCTCGGGGGATATCTACAATGAGCAGTTCTTC; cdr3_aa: CASSSGDIYNEQFF
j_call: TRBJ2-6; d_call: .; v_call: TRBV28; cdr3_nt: TGTGCCAGCAGTTTCGGGGTAGGGAGGACTGGGGCCAACGTCCTGACTTTC; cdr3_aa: CASSFGVGRTGANVLTF
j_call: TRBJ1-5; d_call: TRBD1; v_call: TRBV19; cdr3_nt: TGTGCCAGTAGTCCTCAGGGGGCGAGGGGCAATCAGCCCCAGCATTTT; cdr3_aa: CASSPQGARGNQPQHF
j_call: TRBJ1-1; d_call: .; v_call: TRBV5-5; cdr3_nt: TGTGCCAGCAGCTTGGGGCCAGCGTACACTGAAGCTTTCTTT; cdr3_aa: CASSLGPAYTEAFF
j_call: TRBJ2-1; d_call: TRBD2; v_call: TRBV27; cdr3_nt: TGTGCCAGCAAAGGAACTCGACTAGCGGGGAACCTATACAATGAGCAGTTCTTC; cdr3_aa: CASKGTRLAGNLYNEQFF
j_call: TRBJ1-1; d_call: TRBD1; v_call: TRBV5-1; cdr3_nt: TGCGCCAGCAGCCCGGACAGGCTGAACACTGAAGCTTTCTTT; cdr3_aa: CASSPDRLNTEAFF
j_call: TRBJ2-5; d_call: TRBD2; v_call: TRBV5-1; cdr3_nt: TGCGCCAGCAGCATCGGGACTAGCGTTAAAGAGACCCAGTACTTC; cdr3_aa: CASSIGTSVKETQYF
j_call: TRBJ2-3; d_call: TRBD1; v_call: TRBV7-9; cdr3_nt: TGTGCCAGCAGCTTGGCCAGGGGGCCTGCAGATACGCAGTATTTT; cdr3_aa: CASSLARGPADTQYF
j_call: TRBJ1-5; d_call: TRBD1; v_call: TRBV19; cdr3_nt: TGTGCCAGTACCCCCTCGGGCCAGGGGGCAAGTCAGCCCCAGCATTTT; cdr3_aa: CASTPSGQGASQPQHF
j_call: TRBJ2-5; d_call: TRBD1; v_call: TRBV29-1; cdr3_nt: TGCAGCGTTGAAGATGACAGGGGGTGGAAGGAGACCCAGTACTTC; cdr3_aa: CSVEDDRGWKETQYF
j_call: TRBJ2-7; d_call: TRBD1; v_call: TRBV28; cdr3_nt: TGTGCCAGCAGTCTCAGGGGGCTCTTTGCGACGTACGAGCAGTACTTC; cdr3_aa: CASSLRGLFATYEQYF